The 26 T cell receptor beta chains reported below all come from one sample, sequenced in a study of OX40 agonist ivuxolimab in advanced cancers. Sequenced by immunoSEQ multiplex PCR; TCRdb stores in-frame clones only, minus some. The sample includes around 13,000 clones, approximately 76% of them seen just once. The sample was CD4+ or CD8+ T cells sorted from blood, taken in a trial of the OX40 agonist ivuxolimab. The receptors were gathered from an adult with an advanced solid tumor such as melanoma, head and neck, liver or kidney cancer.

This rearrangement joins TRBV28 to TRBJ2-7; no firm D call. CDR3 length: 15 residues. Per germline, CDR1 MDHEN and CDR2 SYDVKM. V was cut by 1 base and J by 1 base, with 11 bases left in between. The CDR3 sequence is CASSLSVQKSYEQYF. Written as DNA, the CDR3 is TGTGCCAGCAGTTTATCGGTCCAAAAATCCTACGAGCAGTACTTC.

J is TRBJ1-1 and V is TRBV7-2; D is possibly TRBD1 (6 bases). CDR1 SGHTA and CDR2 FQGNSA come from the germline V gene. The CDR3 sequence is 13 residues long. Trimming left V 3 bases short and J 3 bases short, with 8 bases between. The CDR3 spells CASSFYRDTEAFF. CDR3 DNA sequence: TGTGCCAGCAGCTTCTACAGGGACACTGAAGCTTTCTTT. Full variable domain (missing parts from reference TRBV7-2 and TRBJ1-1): GAGVSQSPSNKVTEKGKDVELRCDPISGHTALYWYRQSLGQGLEFLIYFQGNSAPDKSGLPSDRFSAERTGGSVSTLTIQRTQQEDSAVYLCASSFYRDTEAFFGQGTRLTVV.

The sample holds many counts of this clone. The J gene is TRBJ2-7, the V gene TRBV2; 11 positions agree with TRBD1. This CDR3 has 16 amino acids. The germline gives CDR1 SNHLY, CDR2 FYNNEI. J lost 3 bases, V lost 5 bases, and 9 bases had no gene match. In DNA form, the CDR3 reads TGTGCCAGCAGTTCAAACCTTGGGACAGGGGGCTACGAGCAGTACTTC. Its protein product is CASSSNLGTGGYEQYF. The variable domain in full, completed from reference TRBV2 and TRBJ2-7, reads EPEVTQTPSHQVTQMGQEVILRCVPISNHLYFYWYRQILGQKVEFLVSFYNNEISEKSEIFDDQFSVERPDGSNFTLKIRSTKLEDSAMYFCASSSNLGTGGYEQYFGPGTRLTVT.

CDR3: CASSLELVGLYGYTF. Written as DNA, the CDR3 is TGTGCCAGCAGCTTAGAATTGGTAGGGCTCTATGGCTACACCTTC. The rearrangement uses TRBV7-9 and TRBJ1-2; D call uncertain. CDR3 length: 15 amino acids. Germline V gene sequence: CDR1 SEHNR, CDR2 FQNEAQ (reference sequence). The V end lost 1 base, the J end lost 4 bases, and 13 bases lay between the germline ends.

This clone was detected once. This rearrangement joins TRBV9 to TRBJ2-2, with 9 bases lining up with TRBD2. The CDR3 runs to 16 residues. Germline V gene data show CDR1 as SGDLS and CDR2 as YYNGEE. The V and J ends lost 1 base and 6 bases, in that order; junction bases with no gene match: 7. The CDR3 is CASSVMAGGPAGELFF. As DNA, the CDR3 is TGTGCCAGCAGCGTAATGGCGGGAGGGCCAGCCGGGGAGCTGTTTTTT.

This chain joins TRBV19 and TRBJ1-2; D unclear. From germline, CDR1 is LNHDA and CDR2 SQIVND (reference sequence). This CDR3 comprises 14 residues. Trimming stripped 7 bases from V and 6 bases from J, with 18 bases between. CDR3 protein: CASTVGFNPNGYTF. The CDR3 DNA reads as TGTGCCAGTACTGTGGGTTTTAACCCTAATGGCTACACCTTC.

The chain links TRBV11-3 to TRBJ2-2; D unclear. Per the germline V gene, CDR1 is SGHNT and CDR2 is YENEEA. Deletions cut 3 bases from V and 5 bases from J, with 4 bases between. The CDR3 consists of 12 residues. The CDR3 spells CASSFLTGELFF. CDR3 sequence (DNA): TGTGCCAGCAGCTTTTTGACCGGGGAGCTGTTTTTT.

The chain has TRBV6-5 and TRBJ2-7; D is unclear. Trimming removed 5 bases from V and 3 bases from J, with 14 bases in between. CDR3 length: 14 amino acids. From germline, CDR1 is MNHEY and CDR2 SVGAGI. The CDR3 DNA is TGTGCCAGCAGTCCTGTCCTAACGGTCTACGAGCAGTACTTC. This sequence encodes CASSPVLTVYEQYF.

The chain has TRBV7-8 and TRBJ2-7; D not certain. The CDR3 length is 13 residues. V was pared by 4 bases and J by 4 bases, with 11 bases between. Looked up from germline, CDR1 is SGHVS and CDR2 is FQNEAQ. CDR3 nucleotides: TGTGCCAGCAGCTCCCCTCCGTTTTACGAGCAGTACTTC. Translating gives CASSSPPFYEQYF.

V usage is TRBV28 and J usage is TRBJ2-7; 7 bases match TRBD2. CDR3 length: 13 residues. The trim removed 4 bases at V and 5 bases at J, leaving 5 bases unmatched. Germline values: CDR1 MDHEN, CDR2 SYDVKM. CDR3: CASSSRGFDEQYF. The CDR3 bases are TGTGCCAGCAGTTCGCGGGGGTTTGACGAGCAGTACTTC. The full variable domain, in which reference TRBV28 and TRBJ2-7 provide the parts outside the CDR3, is DVKVTQSSRYLVKRTGEKVFLECVQDMDHENMFWYRQDPGLGLRLIYFSYDVKMKEKGDIPEGYSVSREKKERFSLILESASTNQTSMYLCASSSRGFDEQYFGPGTRLTVT.

The CDR3 DNA reads as TGTGCCAGCAGCGTAGCTTCCCCCAGCGGGCCGTACACCATATATTTT. The encoded protein is CASSVASPSGPYTIYF. V usage is TRBV9 and J usage is TRBJ1-3; no clear D gene. Between the trimmed V and J ends, which lost 0 bases and 8 bases, there was a span of 18 bases. Germline V lookup: CDR1 SGDLS, CDR2 YYNGEE. CDR3 length: 16 residues. Supplemented by reference TRBV9 and TRBJ1-3, the full variable domain reads DSGVTQTPKHLITATGQRVTLRCSPRSGDLSVYWYQQSLDQGLQFLIQYYNGEERAKGNILERFSAQQFPDLHSELNLSSLELGDSALYFCASSVASPSGPYTIYFGEGSWLTVV.

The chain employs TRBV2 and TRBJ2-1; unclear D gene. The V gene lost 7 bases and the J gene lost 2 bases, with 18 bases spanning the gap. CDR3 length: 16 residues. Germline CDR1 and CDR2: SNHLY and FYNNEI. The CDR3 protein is CASKDLQGIAYNEQFF. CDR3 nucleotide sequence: TGTGCCAGCAAGGACCTCCAAGGCATTGCCTACAATGAGCAGTTCTTC.

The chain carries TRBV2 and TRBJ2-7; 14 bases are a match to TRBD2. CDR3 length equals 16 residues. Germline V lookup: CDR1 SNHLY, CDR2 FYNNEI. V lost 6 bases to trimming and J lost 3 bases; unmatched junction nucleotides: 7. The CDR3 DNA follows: TGTGCCAGCAGGACACCGGGACTAGCGGGGGACTACGAGCAGTACTTC. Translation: CASRTPGLAGDYEQYF.

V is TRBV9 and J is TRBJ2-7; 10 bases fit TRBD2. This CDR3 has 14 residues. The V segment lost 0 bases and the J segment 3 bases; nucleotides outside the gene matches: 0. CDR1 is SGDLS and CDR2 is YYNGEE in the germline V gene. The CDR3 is CASSVVAGGYEQYF. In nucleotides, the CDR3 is TGTGCCAGCAGCGTAGTAGCGGGAGGCTACGAGCAGTACTTC.

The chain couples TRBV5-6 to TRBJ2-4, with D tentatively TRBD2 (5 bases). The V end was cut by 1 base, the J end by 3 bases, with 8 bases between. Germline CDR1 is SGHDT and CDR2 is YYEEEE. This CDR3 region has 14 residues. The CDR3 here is CASSLTGVKNIQYF. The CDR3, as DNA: TGTGCCAGCAGCTTGACCGGGGTCAAAAACATTCAGTACTTC. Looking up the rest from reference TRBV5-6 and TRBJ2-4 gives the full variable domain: DAGVTQSPTHLIKTRGQQVTLRCSPKSGHDTVSWYQQALGQGPQFIFQYYEEEERQRGNFPDRFSGHQFPNYSSELNVNALLLGDSALYLCASSLTGVKNIQYFGAGTRLSVL.

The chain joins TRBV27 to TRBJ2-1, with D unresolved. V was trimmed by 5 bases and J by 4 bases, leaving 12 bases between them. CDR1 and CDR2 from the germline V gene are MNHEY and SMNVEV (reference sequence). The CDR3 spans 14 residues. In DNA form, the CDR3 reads TGTGCCAGCAGTCCGAGGCCTGCTTACAATGAGCAGTTCTTC. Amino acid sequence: CASSPRPAYNEQFF.

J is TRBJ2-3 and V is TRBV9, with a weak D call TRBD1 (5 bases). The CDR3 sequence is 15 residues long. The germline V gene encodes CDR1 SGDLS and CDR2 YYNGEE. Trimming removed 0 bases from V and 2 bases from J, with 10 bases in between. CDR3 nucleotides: TGTGCCAGCAGCGTAGGCAGGGTCGACACAGATACGCAGTATTTT. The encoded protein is CASSVGRVDTDTQYF.

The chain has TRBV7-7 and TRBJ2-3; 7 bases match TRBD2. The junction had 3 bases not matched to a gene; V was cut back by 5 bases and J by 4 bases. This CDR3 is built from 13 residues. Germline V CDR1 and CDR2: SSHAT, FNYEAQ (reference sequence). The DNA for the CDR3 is TGTGCCAGCAGCCCGGGGGGTCCAGATACGCAGTATTTT. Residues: CASSPGGPDTQYF.

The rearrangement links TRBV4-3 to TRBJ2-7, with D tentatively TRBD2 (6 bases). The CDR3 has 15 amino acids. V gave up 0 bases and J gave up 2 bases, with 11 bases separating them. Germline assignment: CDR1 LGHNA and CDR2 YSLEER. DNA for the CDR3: TGCGCCAGCAGCCAAGAAGAGCGGGCACCCTACGAGCAGTACTTC. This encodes CASSQEERAPYEQYF.

This chain's CDR3 is CASSEVESSEQYF. In DNA, the CDR3 is TGTGCCAGCAGTGAAGTGGAGTCTTCCGAGCAGTACTTC. This chain uses TRBV2 with TRBJ2-7, with unresolved D. V lost 1 base to trimming and J lost 6 bases, with 10 bases between them. There are 13 residues in the CDR3. Germline V gives CDR1 SNHLY, CDR2 FYNNEI.

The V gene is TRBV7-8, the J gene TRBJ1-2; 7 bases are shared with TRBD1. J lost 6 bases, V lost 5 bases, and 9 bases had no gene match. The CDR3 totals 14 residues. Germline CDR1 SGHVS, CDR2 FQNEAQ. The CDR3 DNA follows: TGTGCCAGCAGCCCAGGGGGGGCAGGGAATGGCTACACCTTC. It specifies CASSPGGAGNGYTF. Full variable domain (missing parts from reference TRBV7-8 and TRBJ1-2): GAGVSQSPRYKVAKRGQDVALRCDPISGHVSLFWYQQALGQGPEFLTYFQNEAQLDKSGLPSDRFFAERPEGSVSTLKIQRTQQEDSAVYLCASSPGGAGNGYTFGSGTRLTVV.

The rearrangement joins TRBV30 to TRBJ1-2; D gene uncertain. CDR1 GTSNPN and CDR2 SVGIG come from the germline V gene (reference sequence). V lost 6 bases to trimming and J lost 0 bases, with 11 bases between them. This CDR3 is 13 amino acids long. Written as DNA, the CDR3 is TGTGCCTGCTTGTTGGTCCCTAACTATGGCTACACCTTC. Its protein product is CACLLVPNYGYTF.

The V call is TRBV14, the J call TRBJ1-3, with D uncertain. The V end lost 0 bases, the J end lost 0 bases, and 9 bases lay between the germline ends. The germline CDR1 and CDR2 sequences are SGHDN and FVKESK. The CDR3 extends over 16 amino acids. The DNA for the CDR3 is TGTGCCAGCAGCCAAGATTGGGGAAGCTCTGGAAACACCATATATTTT. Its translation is CASSQDWGSSGNTIYF.

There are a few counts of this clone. CDR3 amino acids: CASSSRETEAFF. As DNA, the CDR3 is TGTGCCAGCAGCAGCAGGGAGACTGAAGCTTTCTTT. The J gene is TRBJ1-1, the V gene TRBV21-1. TRBV21-1 represents a pseudogene. The CDR3 is 12 residues long.

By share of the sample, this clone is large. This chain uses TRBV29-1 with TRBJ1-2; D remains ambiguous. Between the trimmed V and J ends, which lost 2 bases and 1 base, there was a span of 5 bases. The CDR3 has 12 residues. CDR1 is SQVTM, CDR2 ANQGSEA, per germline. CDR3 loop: CSVEMSNYGYTF. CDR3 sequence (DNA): TGCAGCGTTGAAATGAGTAACTATGGCTACACCTTC.

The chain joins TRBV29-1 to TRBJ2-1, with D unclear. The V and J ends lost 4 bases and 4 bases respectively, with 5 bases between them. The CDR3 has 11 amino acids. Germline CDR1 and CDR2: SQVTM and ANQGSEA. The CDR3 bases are TGCAGCGTTGCCGGTTACAATGAGCAGTTCTTC. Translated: CSVAGYNEQFF.